This TCR beta chain was observed in a study of OX40 agonist ivuxolimab in advanced cancers. Study-wide background: Among those enrolled, mean age was roughly 62 years (range about 23 to 79) and 75% to 85% were male.

Study conclusions and caveats: CD4+ and CD8+ blood T cells expanded clonally by week 6 at 0.1 to 3.0 mg/kg.

Trimming took off 4 bases at V and 5 bases at J, with 14 bases between the two ends. Germline V gives CDR1 MGHRA, CDR2 YSYEKL. The CDR3 runs to 15 residues. The protocol was immunoSEQ multiplex PCR, while the TCRdb copy is restricted to in-frame clones and leaves out a portion. Counted here are about 25,000 clones, about 86% occurring once; the ten biggest clones make up 40% to 55%. This clone was seen a few times. Its antigen is undetermined. Specimen: CD4+ or CD8+ T cells sorted from blood, collected in a trial of the OX40 agonist ivuxolimab. The rearrangement uses TRBV4-1 and TRBJ1-4, with D perhaps matching TRBD1 (5 bases). The sequence derives from an adult with an advanced solid tumor such as melanoma, head and neck, liver or kidney cancer. DNA for the CDR3: TGCGCCAGCAGCCCCCGCGGAGGGGCGAATGAAAAACTGTTTTTT. Translation gives CASSPRGGANEKLFF.